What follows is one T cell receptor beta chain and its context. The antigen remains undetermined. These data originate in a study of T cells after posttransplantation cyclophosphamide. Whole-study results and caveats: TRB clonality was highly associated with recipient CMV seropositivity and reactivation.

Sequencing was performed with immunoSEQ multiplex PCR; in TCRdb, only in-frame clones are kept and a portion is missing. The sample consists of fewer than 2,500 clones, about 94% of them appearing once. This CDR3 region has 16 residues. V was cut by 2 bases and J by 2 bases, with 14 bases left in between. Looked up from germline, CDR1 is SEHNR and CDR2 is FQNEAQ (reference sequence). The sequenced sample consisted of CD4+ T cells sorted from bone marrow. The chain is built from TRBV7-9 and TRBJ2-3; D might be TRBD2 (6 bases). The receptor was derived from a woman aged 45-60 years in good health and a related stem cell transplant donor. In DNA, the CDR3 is TGTGCCAGCAGCTTAATATTCGGGGGACCCACAGATACGCAGTATTTT. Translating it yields CASSLIFGGPTDTQYF. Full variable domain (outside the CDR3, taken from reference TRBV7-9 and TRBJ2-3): DTGVSQNPRHKITKRGQNVTFRCDPISEHNRLYWYRQTLGQGPEFLTYFQNEAQLEKSRLLSDRFSAERPKGSFSTLEIQRTEQGDSAMYLCASSLIFGGPTDTQYFGPGTRLTVL.